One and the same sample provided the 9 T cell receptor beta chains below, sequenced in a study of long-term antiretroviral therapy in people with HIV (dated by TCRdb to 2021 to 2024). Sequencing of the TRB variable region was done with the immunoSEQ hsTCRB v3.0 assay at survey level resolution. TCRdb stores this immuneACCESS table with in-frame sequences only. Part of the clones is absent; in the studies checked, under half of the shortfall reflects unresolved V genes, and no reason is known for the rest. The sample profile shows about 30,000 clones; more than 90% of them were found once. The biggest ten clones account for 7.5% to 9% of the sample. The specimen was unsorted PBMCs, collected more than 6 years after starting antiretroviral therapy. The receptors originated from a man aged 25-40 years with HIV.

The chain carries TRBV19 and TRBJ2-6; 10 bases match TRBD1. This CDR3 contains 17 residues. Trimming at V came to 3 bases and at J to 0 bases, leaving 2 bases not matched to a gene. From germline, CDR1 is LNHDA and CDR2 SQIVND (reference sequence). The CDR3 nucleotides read TGTGCCAGTAGTATCGGACAGGGGGTCTCTGGGGCCAACGTCCTGACTTTC. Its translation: CASSIGQGVSGANVLTF. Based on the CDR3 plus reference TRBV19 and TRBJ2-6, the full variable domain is DGGITQSPKYLFRKEGQNVTLSCEQNLNHDAMYWYRQDPGQGLRLIYYSQIVNDFQKGDIAEGYSVSREKKESFPLTVTSAQKNPTAFYLCASSIGQGVSGANVLTFGAGSRLTVL.

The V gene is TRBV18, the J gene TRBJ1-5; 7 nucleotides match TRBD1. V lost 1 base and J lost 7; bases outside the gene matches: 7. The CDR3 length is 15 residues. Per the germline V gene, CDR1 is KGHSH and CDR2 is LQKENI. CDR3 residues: CASSPLAGGGQPQHF. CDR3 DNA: TGTGCCAGCTCACCACTGGCAGGGGGGGGACAGCCCCAGCATTTT.

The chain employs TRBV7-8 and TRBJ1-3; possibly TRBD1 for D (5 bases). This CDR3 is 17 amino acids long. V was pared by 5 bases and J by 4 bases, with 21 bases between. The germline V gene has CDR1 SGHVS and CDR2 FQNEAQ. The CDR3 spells CASSVGPVGGAGNTIYF. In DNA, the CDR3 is TGTGCCAGCAGCGTAGGCCCAGTTGGGGGAGCCGGAAACACCATATATTTT. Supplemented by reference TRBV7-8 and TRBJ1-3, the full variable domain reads GAGVSQSPRYKVAKRGQDVALRCDPISGHVSLFWYQQALGQGPEFLTYFQNEAQLDKSGLPSDRFFAERPEGSVSTLKIQRTQQEDSAVYLCASSVGPVGGAGNTIYFGEGSWLTVV.

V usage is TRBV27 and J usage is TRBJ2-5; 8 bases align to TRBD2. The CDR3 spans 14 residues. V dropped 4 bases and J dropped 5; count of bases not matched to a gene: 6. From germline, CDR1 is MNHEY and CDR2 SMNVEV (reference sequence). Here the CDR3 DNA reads TGTGCCAGCAGTTCCCGGGGGGGCCTGGAGACCCAGTACTTC. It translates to CASSSRGGLETQYF.

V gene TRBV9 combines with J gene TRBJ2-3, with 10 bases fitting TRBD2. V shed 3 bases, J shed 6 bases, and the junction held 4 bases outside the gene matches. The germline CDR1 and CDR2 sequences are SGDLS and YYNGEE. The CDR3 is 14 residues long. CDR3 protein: CASSERGGLDTQYF. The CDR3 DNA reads TGTGCCAGCAGCGAGCGGGGGGGCCTTGATACGCAGTATTTT.

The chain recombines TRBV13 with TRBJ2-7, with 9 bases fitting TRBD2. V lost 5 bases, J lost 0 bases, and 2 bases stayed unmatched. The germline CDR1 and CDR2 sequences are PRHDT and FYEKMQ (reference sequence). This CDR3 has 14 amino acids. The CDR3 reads CASSVSGGSYEQYF. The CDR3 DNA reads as TGTGCCAGCAGCGTTAGCGGGGGCTCCTACGAGCAGTACTTC.

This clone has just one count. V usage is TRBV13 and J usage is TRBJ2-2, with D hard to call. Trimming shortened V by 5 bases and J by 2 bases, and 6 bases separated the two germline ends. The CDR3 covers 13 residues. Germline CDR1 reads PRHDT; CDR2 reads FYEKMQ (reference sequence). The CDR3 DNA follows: TGTGCCAGCAGCGATTTAAACACCGGGGAGCTGTTTTTT. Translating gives CASSDLNTGELFF.

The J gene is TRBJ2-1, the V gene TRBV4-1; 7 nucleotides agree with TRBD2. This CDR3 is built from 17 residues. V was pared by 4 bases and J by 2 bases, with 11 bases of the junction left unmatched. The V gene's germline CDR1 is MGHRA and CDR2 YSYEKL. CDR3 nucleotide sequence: TGCGCCAGCAGCCGCTACCCCCTAGCGGAGACCTACAATGAGCAGTTCTTC. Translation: CASSRYPLAETYNEQFF.

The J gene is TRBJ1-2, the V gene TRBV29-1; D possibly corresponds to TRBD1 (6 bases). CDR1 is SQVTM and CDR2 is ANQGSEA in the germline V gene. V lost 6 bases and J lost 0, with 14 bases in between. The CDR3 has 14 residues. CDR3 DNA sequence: TGCAGCGTCTCCACAGGGATTACTAACTATGGCTACACCTTC. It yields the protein CSVSTGITNYGYTF.